What follows are 5 T cell receptor beta chains derived from one specimen sequenced in a study of blood T cell repertoires in COVID-19. Sequencing was performed with immunoSEQ multiplex PCR; in TCRdb, only in-frame clones are kept and a portion is missing. The sample lists roughly 300,000 clones, roughly 93% occurring once. The specimen was PBMCs or T cells enriched from blood (not recorded which). These receptor sequences come from a middle-aged woman with acute COVID-19.

The chain couples TRBV6-2 or TRBV6-3 to TRBJ2-1, with 12 bases identical to TRBD2. V dropped 5 bases and J dropped 4; count of bases not matched to a gene: 9. Germline V gene data show CDR1 as MNHEY and CDR2 as SVGEGT. There are 17 residues in the CDR3. For the CDR3, the DNA is TGTGCCAGCAGTGGCGAGCCAACTAGCGGGAGGTACAATGAGCAGTTCTTC. The encoded protein is CASSGEPTSGRYNEQFF.

This chain links TRBV7-2 with TRBJ2-1; TRBD2 matches at 8 bases. Trimming took 1 base from V and 4 from J; bases not matched to a gene: 12. The CDR3 has 18 residues. The V gene's germline CDR1 is SGHTA and CDR2 FQGNSA. The CDR3 DNA sequence: TGTGCCAGCAGCTTAGGGAACCTAGCGGGTGGATCTTACAATGAGCAGTTCTTC. Translation gives CASSLGNLAGGSYNEQFF. Full variable domain (rest looked up from reference TRBV7-2 and TRBJ2-1): GAGVSQSPSNKVTEKGKDVELRCDPISGHTALYWYRQSLGQGLEFLIYFQGNSAPDKSGLPSDRFSAERTGGSVSTLTIQRTQQEDSAVYLCASSLGNLAGGSYNEQFFGPGTRLTVL.

This clone was seen only once. The CDR3 loop is CASSFADRDNSPLHF. The CDR3 nucleotides are TGTGCCAGCAGCTTCGCAGACAGGGATAATTCACCCCTCCACTTT. This chain uses TRBV5-6 with TRBJ1-6; 7 nucleotides line up with TRBD1. Trimming at V came to 2 bases and at J to 5 bases, leaving 4 bases not matched to a gene. Germline-derived CDR1 and CDR2 are SGHDT and YYEEEE. The CDR3 sequence is 15 residues long.

This clone was recorded once. The chain combines TRBV5-1 with TRBJ1-1; 8 positions match TRBD1. CDR3 size: 15 residues. The V and J ends lost 3 bases and 10 bases, in that order; junction bases with no gene match: 14. The germline gives CDR1 SGHRS, CDR2 YFSETQ. This chain's CDR3 is CASSWGDRGTTIAFF. In DNA, the CDR3 is TGCGCCAGCAGCTGGGGAGACAGGGGAACCACTATAGCTTTCTTT.

The CDR3 spells CASTTWEAATEAFF. In DNA, the CDR3 is TGTGCCAGTACCACATGGGAGGCCGCTACTGAAGCTTTCTTT. The chain employs TRBV19 and TRBJ1-1; D call uncertain. The CDR3 consists of 14 residues. CDR1 and CDR2 from the germline V gene are LNHDA and SQIVND (reference sequence). With 7 bases removed from V and 5 bases from J, the gap between germline ends came to 17 bases.